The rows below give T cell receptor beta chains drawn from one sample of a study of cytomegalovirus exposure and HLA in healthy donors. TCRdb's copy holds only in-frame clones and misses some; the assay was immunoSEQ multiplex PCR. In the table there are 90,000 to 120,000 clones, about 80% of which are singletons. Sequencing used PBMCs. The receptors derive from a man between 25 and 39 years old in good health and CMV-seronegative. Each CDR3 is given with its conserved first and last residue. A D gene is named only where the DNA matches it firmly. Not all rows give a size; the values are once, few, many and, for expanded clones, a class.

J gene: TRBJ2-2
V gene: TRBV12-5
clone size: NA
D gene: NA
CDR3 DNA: TGTGCTAGTGATGGGGGGTACACCGGGGAGCTGTTTTTT
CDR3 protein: CASDGGYTGELFF

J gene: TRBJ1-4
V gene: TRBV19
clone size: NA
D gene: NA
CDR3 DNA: TGTGCCAGTAGTAGTACACAGGGTTATGAAAAACTGTTTTTT
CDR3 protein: CASSSTQGYEKLFF

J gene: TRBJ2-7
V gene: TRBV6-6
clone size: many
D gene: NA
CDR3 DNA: TGTGCCAGCAGAGCAGGGCGAGAGCAGTACTTC
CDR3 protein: CASRAGREQYF

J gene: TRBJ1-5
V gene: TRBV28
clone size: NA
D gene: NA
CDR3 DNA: TGTGCCAGCAGTTCGGGTGGGAATCAGCCCCAGCATTTT
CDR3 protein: CASSSGGNQPQHF

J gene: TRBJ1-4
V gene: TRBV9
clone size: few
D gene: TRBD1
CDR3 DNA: TGTGCCAGCAGCGTCAAAGGGGGCGTTTCAACTAATGAAAAACTGTTTTTT
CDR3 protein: CASSVKGGVSTNEKLFF

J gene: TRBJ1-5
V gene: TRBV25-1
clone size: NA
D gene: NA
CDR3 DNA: TGTGCCAGCTCAGATACATATAGCAATCAGCCCCAGCATTTT
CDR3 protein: CASSDTYSNQPQHF

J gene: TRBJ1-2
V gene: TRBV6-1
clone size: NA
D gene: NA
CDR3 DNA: TGTGCCAGCAAAAGACCGGGAGACCTTTATGGCTACACCTTC
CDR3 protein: CASKRPGDLYGYTF

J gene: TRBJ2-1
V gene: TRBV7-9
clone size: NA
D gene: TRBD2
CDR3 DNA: TGTTCCAGCAGCTCATTAGCGGGGGGGCAGTACAATGAGCAGTTCTTC
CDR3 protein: CSSSSLAGGQYNEQFF

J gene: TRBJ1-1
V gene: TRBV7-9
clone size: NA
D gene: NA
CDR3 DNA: TGTGCCAGCAGCTCGCCTACAGGGAAAGGGACTGAAGCTTTCTTT
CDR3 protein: CASSSPTGKGTEAFF

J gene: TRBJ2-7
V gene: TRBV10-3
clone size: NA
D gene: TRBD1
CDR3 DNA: TGTGCCATCAGCGCTGTAGGGCAGGGGGCCTACGAGCAGTACTTC
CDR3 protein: CAISAVGQGAYEQYF

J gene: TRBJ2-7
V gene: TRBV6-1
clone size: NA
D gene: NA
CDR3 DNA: TGTGCCAGCACGTACGGCTACGAGCAGTACTTC
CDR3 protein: CASTYGYEQYF

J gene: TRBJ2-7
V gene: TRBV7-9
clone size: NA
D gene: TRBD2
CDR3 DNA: TGTGCCAGCAGCTTAGGTGGGCTAGCGGGAGTCGGTGAGCAGTACTTC
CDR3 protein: CASSLGGLAGVGEQYF

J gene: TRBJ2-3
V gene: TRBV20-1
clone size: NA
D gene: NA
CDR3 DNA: TGCAGTGCTCAAGAGGAGGGTACGCAGTATTTT
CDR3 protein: CSAQEEGTQYF

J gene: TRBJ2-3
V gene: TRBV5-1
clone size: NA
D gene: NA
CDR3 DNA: TGCGCCAGCAGCTTCTCAGGGTCAGATACGCAGTATTTT
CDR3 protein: CASSFSGSDTQYF

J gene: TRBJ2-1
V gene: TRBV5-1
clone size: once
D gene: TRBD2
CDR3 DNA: TGCGCCAGCAGCTTGATAACTAGCGGGACCAATGAGCAGTTCTTC
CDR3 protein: CASSLITSGTNEQFF

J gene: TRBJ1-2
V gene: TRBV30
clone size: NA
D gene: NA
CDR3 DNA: TGTGCCTGGAGTGTACCCTGGCGAGGCCTCGGCTACACCTTC
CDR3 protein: CAWSVPWRGLGYTF

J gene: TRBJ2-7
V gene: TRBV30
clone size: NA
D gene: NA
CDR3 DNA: TGTGCCTGGAGTGCCGGACTGACCTACGAGCAGTACTTC
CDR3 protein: CAWSAGLTYEQYF

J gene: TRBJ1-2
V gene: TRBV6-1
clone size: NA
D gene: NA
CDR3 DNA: TGTGCCAGCAGTGAAGCGGGCAGTAACTATGGCTACACCTTC
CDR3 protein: CASSEAGSNYGYTF

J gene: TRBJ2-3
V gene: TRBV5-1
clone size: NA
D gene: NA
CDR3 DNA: TGCGCCAGCAGCTCCCGGACTAGCACAGATACGCAGTATTTT
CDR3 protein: CASSSRTSTDTQYF

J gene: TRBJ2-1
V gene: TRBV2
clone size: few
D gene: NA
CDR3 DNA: TGTGCCAGCAGTGGCCGGCGGGTTTCCTACAATGAGCAGTTCTTC
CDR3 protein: CASSGRRVSYNEQFF

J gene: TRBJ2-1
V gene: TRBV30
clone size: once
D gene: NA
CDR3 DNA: TGTGCCTGGAGTACCCTACTTGCGGGTGAGCAGTTCTTC
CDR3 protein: CAWSTLLAGEQFF

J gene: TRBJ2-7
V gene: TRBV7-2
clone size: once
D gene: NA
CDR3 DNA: TGTGCCAGCAGCTTCTTCCCCGGTGGAGGCTACGAGCAGTACTTC
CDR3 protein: CASSFFPGGGYEQYF

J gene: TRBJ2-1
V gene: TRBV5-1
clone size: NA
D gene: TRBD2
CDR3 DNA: TGCGCCAGCAGACCCCTAGCGGGGGGGTCCTACAATGAGCAGTTCTTC
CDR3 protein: CASRPLAGGSYNEQFF

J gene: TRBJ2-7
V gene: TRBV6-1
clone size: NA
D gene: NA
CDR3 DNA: TGTGCCAGCAGTGCGCCTACCTGGGGACAACGCGAATACGAGCAGTACTTC
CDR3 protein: CASSAPTWGQREYEQYF

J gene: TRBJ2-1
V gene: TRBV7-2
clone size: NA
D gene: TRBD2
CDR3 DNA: TGTGCCAGCAGCCTGGGACTAGCGGGGTATGAGCAGTTCTTC
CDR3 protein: CASSLGLAGYEQFF

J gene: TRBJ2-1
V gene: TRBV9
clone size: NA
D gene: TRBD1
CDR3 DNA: TGTGCCAGCAGCGGGTGGGACAGCAATGAGCAGTTCTTC
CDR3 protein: CASSGWDSNEQFF

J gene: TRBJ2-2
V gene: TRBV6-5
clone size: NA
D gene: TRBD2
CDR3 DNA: TGTGCCAGCGGGGGGGCGAACACCGGGGAGCTGTTTTTT
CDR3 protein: CASGGANTGELFF

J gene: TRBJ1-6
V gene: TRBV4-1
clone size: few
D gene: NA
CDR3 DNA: TGCGCCAGCAGCCTCGACAGTGGAAGTTCACCCCTCCACTTT
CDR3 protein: CASSLDSGSSPLHF

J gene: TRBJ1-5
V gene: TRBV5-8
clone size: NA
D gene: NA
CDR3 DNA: TGTGCCAGCAGCTTGCAGGGGAGTCCTCAGCCCCAGCATTTT
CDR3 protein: CASSLQGSPQPQHF

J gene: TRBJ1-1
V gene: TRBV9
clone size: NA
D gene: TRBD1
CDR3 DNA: TGTGCCAGCAGACCCCAGGGGGAGAACACTGAAGCTTTCTTT
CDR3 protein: CASRPQGENTEAFF

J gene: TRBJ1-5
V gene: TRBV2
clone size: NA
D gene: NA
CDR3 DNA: TGTGCCAGCAAGGACAGTATTTTTAGCAATCAGCCCCAGCATTTT
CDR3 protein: CASKDSIFSNQPQHF

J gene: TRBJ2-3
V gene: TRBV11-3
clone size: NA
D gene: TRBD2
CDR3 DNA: TGTGCCAGCAGCTTTTCAGCGGGGAGCACAGATACGCAGTATTTT
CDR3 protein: CASSFSAGSTDTQYF

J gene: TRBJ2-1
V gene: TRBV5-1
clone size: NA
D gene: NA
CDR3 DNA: TGCGCCAGCAGCTTGGTATTTGGGGGCCCGGGGCAGGCTTACAATGAGCAGTTCTTC
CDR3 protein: CASSLVFGGPGQAYNEQFF

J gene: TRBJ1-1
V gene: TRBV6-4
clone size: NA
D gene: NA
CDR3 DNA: TGTGCCAGCATTTCGGACGGGGGGAACACTGAAGCTTTCTTT
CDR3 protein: CASISDGGNTEAFF

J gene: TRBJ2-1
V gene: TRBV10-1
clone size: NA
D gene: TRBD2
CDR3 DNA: TGCGCCAGCAGTGAGAGCAGCGGGGGGAAGCGTGAGCAGTTCTTC
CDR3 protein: CASSESSGGKREQFF

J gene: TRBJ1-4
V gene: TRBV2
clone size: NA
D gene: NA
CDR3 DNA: TGTGCCAGCAGTGACACAGGGAATGAAAAACTGTTTTTT
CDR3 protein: CASSDTGNEKLFF

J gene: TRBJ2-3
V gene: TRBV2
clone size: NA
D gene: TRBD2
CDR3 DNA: TGTGCCAGCAGCGGGGGAGGGTATACGCAGTATTTT
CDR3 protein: CASSGGGYTQYF

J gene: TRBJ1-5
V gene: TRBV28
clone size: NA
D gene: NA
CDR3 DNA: TGTGCCAGCAGTTTATCACTGAGCAATCAGCCCCAGCATTTT
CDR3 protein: CASSLSLSNQPQHF

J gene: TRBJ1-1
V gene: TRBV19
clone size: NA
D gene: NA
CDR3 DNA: TGTGCCAGTAGTAAAGTGGCAGGGAAGAACACTGAAGCTTTCTTT
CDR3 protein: CASSKVAGKNTEAFF

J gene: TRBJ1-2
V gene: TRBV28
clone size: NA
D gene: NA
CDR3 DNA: TGTGCCAGCACCCTCCCTAGGGGGAGGGTTAGCTATGGCTACACCTTC
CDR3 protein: CASTLPRGRVSYGYTF

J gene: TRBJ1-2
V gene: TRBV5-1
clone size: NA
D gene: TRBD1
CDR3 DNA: TGCGCCAGCAGCTTGGCGACAGGGGGCGCAGGCAGATCCTCGGGTGGCTACACCTTC
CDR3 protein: CASSLATGGAGRSSGGYTF

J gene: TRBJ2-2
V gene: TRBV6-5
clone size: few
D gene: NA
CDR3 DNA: TGTGCCAGCAGTTATTCTAGTGTTGTGGAGCTGTTTTTT
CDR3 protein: CASSYSSVVELFF

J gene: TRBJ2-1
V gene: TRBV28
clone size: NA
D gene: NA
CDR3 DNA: TGTGCCAGCAGTTCCTCGAGGGGGAGCTCCTACAATGAGCAGTTCTTC
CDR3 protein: CASSSSRGSSYNEQFF

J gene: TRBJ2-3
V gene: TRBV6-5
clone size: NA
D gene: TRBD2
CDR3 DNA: TGTGCCAGCAGTCCTACTCGGGACTACCATACGCAGTATTTT
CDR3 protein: CASSPTRDYHTQYF

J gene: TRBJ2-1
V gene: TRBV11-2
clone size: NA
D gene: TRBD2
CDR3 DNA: TGTGCCAGCAGCTCATTAGCGGGGGAGCAGTTCTTC
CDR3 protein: CASSSLAGEQFF

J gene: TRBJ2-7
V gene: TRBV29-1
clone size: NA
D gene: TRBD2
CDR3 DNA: TGCAGCGTTGAACAGGCGGGGGGTCCCGCCCAGCAGTACTTC
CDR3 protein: CSVEQAGGPAQQYF

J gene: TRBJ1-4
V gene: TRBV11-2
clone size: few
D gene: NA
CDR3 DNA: TGTGCCAGCACCCGAGTCACAACTAATGAAAAACTGTTTTTT
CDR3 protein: CASTRVTTNEKLFF